This passage covers 27 T cell receptor beta chains from one sample sequenced in a study of long-term antiretroviral therapy in people with HIV. Assay version v3.0 of immunoSEQ was used, and it was run at survey level. The method was immunoSEQ multiplex PCR; TCRdb's version includes in-frame clones alone and lacks a portion of them. The sample yields about 24,000 clones, about 86% seen once. The sample here was unsorted PBMCs, taken 0.7 years before starting antiretroviral therapy. Source of these receptors: a man aged 25-45 years with HIV.

The chain has TRBV19 and TRBJ2-3; unclear D gene. CDR3 length: 15 residues. V was cut by 1 base and J by 4 bases, with 12 bases left in between. Germline assignment: CDR1 LNHDA and CDR2 SQIVND (reference sequence). As DNA, the CDR3 is TGTGCCAGTAGTATAGCCTTTGGGTCCTCAGATACGCAGTATTTT. Protein: CASSIAFGSSDTQYF.

This rearrangement joins TRBV27 to TRBJ1-2, with a weak D call TRBD1 (5 bases). The ends were cut back, 3 bases at V and 5 bases at J, with 13 bases in the middle. Looked up from germline, CDR1 is MNHEY and CDR2 is SMNVEV (reference sequence). This CDR3 spans 14 amino acids. For the CDR3, the DNA is TGTGCCAGCAGTTTGGGGGGGAGACCTTATGGCTACACCTTC. It translates to CASSLGGRPYGYTF.

V usage is TRBV19 and J usage is TRBJ2-1; 8 positions match TRBD2. The CDR3 extends over 13 amino acids. J lost 9 bases, V lost 9 bases, and 10 bases had no gene match. CDR1 and CDR2 (germline): LNHDA, SQIVND (reference sequence). CDR3 in amino acids: CASQPGLGLEQFF. Written as DNA, the CDR3 is TGTGCCAGCCAACCGGGACTAGGCCTTGAGCAGTTCTTC.

This clone was observed a handful of times. CDR3 nucleotide sequence: TGTGCCAGCTCACTTTTCCCTGGTTCTAGCACAGATACGCAGTATTTT. This translates into CASSLFPGSSTDTQYF. V and J are TRBV18 and TRBJ2-3; D unclear. CDR3 length: 16 amino acids. The germline V and J ends were trimmed by 4 bases and 0 bases, with 14 bases remaining between them. Germline CDR1 KGHSH, CDR2 LQKENI.

The rearrangement links TRBV28 to TRBJ2-4; TRBD1 agrees at 7 bases. CDR3 length: 13 residues. The V gene end was trimmed by 5 bases and the J gene end by 12 bases; junction bases not matched to a gene: 10. The germline gives CDR1 MDHEN, CDR2 SYDVKM. The CDR3, as DNA: TGTGCCAGCAGTGACCGGGACAGCGGTCATCAGTACTTC. Amino acids: CASSDRDSGHQYF.

V is TRBV5-1 and J is TRBJ2-1, with a possible D match to TRBD2 (5 bases). The CDR3 length is 18 residues. V was trimmed by 0 bases and J by 14 bases, leaving 30 bases between them. Per germline, CDR1 SGHRS and CDR2 YFSETQ. CDR3 region: CASSLASNTMSSSRRKFF. In nucleotides, the CDR3 is TGCGCCAGCAGCTTGGCGTCCAATACAATGAGCAGTTCAAGGAGGAAGTTCTTC.

This clone has more than one count but fewer than ten. The chain combines TRBV7-9 with TRBJ1-2; TRBD1 aligns across 8 bases. The V segment lost 0 bases and the J segment 3 bases; nucleotides outside the gene matches: 9. Looked up from germline, CDR1 is SEHNR and CDR2 is FQNEAQ (reference sequence). There are 17 residues in the CDR3. The CDR3 nucleotides are TGTGCCAGCAGCTTAGCTCGCGGACAGGGTGAACACTATGGCTACACCTTC. Translation gives CASSLARGQGEHYGYTF.

V gene TRBV5-1 combines with J gene TRBJ2-7; a weak D match, TRBD1 (6 bases). The germline V gene has CDR1 SGHRS and CDR2 YFSETQ. V lost 2 bases, J lost 2 bases, and 17 bases lay in between. CDR3 size: 16 residues. The DNA for the CDR3 is TGCGCCAGCAGCTTAGACAGGCAACTACCAACCTACGAGCAGTACTTC. Translated, it gives CASSLDRQLPTYEQYF.

The sample holds one count of this clone. The chain recombines TRBV6-6 with TRBJ2-6; TRBD2 might be the D (6 bases). CDR1 is MNHNY and CDR2 is SVGAGI in the germline V gene (reference sequence). The V end lost 8 bases, the J end lost 4 bases, and 15 bases lay between the germline ends. The CDR3 has 15 amino acids. CDR3 nucleotides: TGTGCCAGCGACTTGGAGGGGTACGGGGCCAACGTCCTGACTTTC. This gives the protein CASDLEGYGANVLTF.

In its sample, this clone was seen a few times. The V gene is TRBV30, the J gene TRBJ2-5; unclear D gene. The germline CDR1 and CDR2 sequences are GTSNPN and SVGIG (reference sequence). The CDR3 sequence is 13 residues long. Trimming cost V 2 bases and J 0 bases, with 7 bases left between them. CDR3 coding DNA: TGTGCCTGGAGTCTGGGGTACCAAGAGACCCAGTACTTC. As protein: CAWSLGYQETQYF.

The CDR3, as DNA: TGTGCCACCGGTTGGGGGAGCTCCTATAATTCACCCCTCCACTTT. Its translation is CATGWGSSYNSPLHF. The genes are TRBV15 and TRBJ1-6; perhaps TRBD1 as D (5 bases). CDR3 size: 15 residues. V was clipped by 8 bases and J by 0 bases, with 11 bases between them. Germline values: CDR1 LNHNV, CDR2 YYDKDF (reference sequence).

CDR3 region: CASRSLGTSGSTDTQYF. CDR3 sequence (DNA): TGTGCCAGCAGGTCACTTGGGACTAGCGGAAGCACAGATACGCAGTATTTT. V and J are TRBV13 and TRBJ2-3; 11 bases map to TRBD2. The CDR3 is made up of 17 amino acids. Per the germline V gene, CDR1 is PRHDT and CDR2 is FYEKMQ (reference sequence). With V trimmed by 6 bases and J by 0 bases, 8 bases remained unmatched.

The chain recombines TRBV27 with TRBJ2-7; D is tentatively TRBD1 or TRBD2 (6 bases each). The V end lost 1 base, the J end lost 2 bases, and 12 bases lay between the germline ends. CDR1 MNHEY and CDR2 SMNVEV come from the germline V gene (reference sequence). This CDR3 spans 15 amino acids. The CDR3: CASSLWGARAYEQYF. CDR3 nucleotides: TGTGCCAGCAGTTTATGGGGGGCTCGAGCCTACGAGCAGTACTTC.

V usage is TRBV25-1 and J usage is TRBJ1-3; D gene uncertain. Trimming pared 3 bases from V and 0 bases from J, leaving 9 bases between. The CDR3 spans 15 residues. CDR1 and CDR2 (germline): MGHDK, SYGVNS. The CDR3 reads CASSDPAHSGNTIYF. The CDR3 DNA sequence: TGTGCCAGCAGTGACCCAGCACACTCTGGAAACACCATATATTTT.

The V call is TRBV6-6, the J call TRBJ2-7; tentative D call: TRBD2 (5 bases). Looked up from germline, CDR1 is MNHNY and CDR2 is SVGAGI (reference sequence). V lost 4 bases and J lost 2, with 9 bases in between. The CDR3 contains 13 residues. The CDR3 DNA reads TGTGCCAGCAGTTTTCCGGGAACCTACGAGCAGTACTTC. Protein sequence: CASSFPGTYEQYF.

In this sample, this clone turned up a few times. The chain is built from TRBV5-1 and TRBJ2-7; the match to TRBD1 covers 9 bases. Germline V gives CDR1 SGHRS, CDR2 YFSETQ. The V and J ends lost 3 bases and 2 bases, in that order; junction bases with no gene match: 9. This CDR3 is 16 amino acids long. The CDR3 spells CASSSAPGTGTYEQYF. As DNA, the CDR3 is TGCGCCAGCAGCTCAGCCCCCGGGACAGGGACCTACGAGCAGTACTTC.

The V and J genes are TRBV7-6 and TRBJ2-2; D is ambiguous. This CDR3 spans 18 amino acids. Trimming stripped 2 bases from V and 2 bases from J, with 18 bases between. The germline V gene has CDR1 SGHVS and CDR2 FNYEAQ. In nucleotides, the CDR3 is TGTGCCAGCAGCTTATATCCTATGGGCCCTTTAAACACCGGGGAGCTGTTTTTT. Translation gives CASSLYPMGPLNTGELFF.

This clone was seen once. The chain combines TRBV7-2 with TRBJ2-2; weak D call: TRBD1 (6 bases). V lost 5 bases to trimming and J lost 0 bases, with 10 bases between them. The CDR3 is made up of 15 amino acids. Germline V gives CDR1 SGHTA, CDR2 FQGNSA. The CDR3 region has the DNA TGTGCCAGCAGCCCTCGGACAGCGAACACCGGGGAGCTGTTTTTT. Translated: CASSPRTANTGELFF.

For the CDR3, the DNA is TGTGCCAGCAGCTCCCCCGAGGGACTAGCGGTCTACAATGAGCAGTTCTTC. This translates into CASSSPEGLAVYNEQFF. The chain carries TRBV11-1 and TRBJ2-1; TRBD2 aligns across 11 bases. The V gene end was trimmed by 4 bases and the J gene end by 3 bases; junction bases not matched to a gene: 8. Per the germline V gene, CDR1 is SGHAT and CDR2 is FQDESV (reference sequence). CDR3 size: 17 residues.

The chain combines TRBV19 with TRBJ2-2; D is unclear. The CDR3 extends over 13 amino acids. Germline CDR1 is LNHDA and CDR2 is SQIVND (reference sequence). V was trimmed by 5 bases and J by 5 bases, leaving 9 bases between them. CDR3 loop: CASSGDGTGELFF. The CDR3 region has the DNA TGTGCCAGTAGTGGGGATGGGACCGGGGAGCTGTTTTTT.

The chain joins TRBV12-5 to TRBJ2-3; 9 bases align to TRBD2. Losses at the gene ends were 3 bases for V and 2 bases for J; bases not matched to a gene: 12. The CDR3 is 18 residues long. CDR1 is LGHNT and CDR2 is FRNRAP in the germline V gene. CDR3 residues: CASGLSFGLAIHTDTQYF. CDR3 DNA sequence: TGTGCTAGTGGTTTATCTTTTGGACTAGCGATACACACAGATACGCAGTATTTT.

The CDR3 coding sequence is TGTGCCAGCAGTTCGGGACAGGCGGAGGAAAAACTGTTTTTT. This encodes CASSSGQAEEKLFF. The chain employs TRBV6-5 and TRBJ1-4; TRBD1 matches at 8 bases. From germline, CDR1 is MNHEY and CDR2 SVGAGI. Germline trimming cut 4 bases from V and 8 bases from J; bases unmatched to any gene: 6. The length of the CDR3 is 14 residues.

The J gene is TRBJ2-7, the V gene TRBV7-9, with TRBD1 as a possible D gene (6 bases). The CDR3 is 15 residues long. With 3 bases removed from V and 3 bases from J, the gap between germline ends came to 15 bases. CDR1 and CDR2 (germline): SEHNR, FQNEAQ (reference sequence). The CDR3: CASSFSEGGYYEQYF. In DNA form, the CDR3 reads TGTGCCAGCAGCTTTTCTGAAGGGGGTTACTACGAGCAGTACTTC.

The chain combines TRBV28 with TRBJ2-1, with D possibly matching TRBD1 (6 bases). The CDR3 is 14 residues long. The V end lost 5 bases, the J end lost 3 bases, and 11 bases lay between the germline ends. The germline gives CDR1 MDHEN, CDR2 SYDVKM. In DNA form, the CDR3 reads TGTGCCAGCAGTATCACAGGGATCTACAATGAGCAGTTCTTC. This encodes CASSITGIYNEQFF. Variable domain in full (rest from reference TRBV28 and TRBJ2-1): DVKVTQSSRYLVKRTGEKVFLECVQDMDHENMFWYRQDPGLGLRLIYFSYDVKMKEKGDIPEGYSVSREKKERFSLILESASTNQTSMYLCASSITGIYNEQFFGPGTRLTVL.

The rearrangement uses TRBV20-1 and TRBJ2-4; weak D call: TRBD2 (5 bases). V was cut by 3 bases and J by 7 bases, with 7 bases left in between. Germline V gene data show CDR1 as DFQATT and CDR2 as SNEGSKA (reference sequence). CDR3 size: 11 residues. The CDR3 sequence is CSASPGNIQYF. The CDR3 DNA is TGCAGTGCTAGTCCGGGGAACATTCAGTACTTC.

The chain has TRBV6-6 and TRBJ1-1; D gene ambiguous. CDR1 and CDR2 from the germline V gene are MNHNY and SVGAGI (reference sequence). The CDR3 consists of 14 residues. Trimming left V 3 bases short and J 5 bases short, with 13 bases between. This chain's CDR3 is CASSYRVMGTEAFF. CDR3 bases: TGTGCCAGCAGTTATAGGGTCATGGGGACTGAAGCTTTCTTT.

The chain uses TRBV5-4 and TRBJ2-2; 8 nucleotides align to TRBD2. Germline V gene sequence: CDR1 SGHNT, CDR2 YYREEE (reference sequence). With V trimmed by 0 bases and J by 7 bases, 5 bases remained unmatched. The CDR3 contains 15 residues. In DNA, the CDR3 is TGTGCCAGCAGCTTGGCACGGGGGGGCCACGGGGAGCTGTTTTTT. Encoded protein: CASSLARGGHGELFF.